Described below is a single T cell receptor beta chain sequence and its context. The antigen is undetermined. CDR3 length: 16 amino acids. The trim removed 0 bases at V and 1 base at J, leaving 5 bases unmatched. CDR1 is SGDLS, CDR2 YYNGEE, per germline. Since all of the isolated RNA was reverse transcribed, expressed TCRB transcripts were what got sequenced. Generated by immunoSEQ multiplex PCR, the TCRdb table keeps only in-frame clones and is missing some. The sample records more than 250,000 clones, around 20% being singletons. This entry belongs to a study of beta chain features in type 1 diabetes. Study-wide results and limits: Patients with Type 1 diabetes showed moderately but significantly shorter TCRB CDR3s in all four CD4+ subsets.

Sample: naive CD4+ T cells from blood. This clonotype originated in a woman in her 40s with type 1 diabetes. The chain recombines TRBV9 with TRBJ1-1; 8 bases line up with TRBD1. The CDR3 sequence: CASSVAFGQGNTEAFF. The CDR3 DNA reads TGTGCCAGCAGCGTAGCCTTCGGACAGGGGAACACTGAAGCTTTCTTT.